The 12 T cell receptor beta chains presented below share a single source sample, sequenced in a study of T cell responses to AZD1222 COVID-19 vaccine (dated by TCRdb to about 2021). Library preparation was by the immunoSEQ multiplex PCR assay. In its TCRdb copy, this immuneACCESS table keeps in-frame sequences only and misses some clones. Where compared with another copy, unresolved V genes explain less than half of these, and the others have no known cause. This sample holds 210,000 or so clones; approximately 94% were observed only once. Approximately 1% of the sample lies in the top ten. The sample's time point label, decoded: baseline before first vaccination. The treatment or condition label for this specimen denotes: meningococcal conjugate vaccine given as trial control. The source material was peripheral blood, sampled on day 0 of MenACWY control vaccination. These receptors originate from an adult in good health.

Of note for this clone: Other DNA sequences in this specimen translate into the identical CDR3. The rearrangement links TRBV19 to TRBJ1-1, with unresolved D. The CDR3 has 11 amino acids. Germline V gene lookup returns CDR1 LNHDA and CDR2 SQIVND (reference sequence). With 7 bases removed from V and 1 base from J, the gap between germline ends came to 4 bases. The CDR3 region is CASKENTEAFF. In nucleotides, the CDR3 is TGTGCCAGTAAAGAGAACACTGAAGCTTTCTTT.

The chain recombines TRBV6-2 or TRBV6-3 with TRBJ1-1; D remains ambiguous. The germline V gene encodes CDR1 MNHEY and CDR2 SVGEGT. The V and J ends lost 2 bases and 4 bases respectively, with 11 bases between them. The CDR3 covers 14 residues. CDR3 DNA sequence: TGTGCCAGCAGTTACGCAACGGAAAGCACTGAAGCTTTCTTT. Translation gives CASSYATESTEAFF.

The CDR3 DNA follows: TGTGCCAGCAGCTTGGGGAGGGGAGATACGCAGTATTTT. The encoded protein is CASSLGRGDTQYF. V gene TRBV5-6 combines with J gene TRBJ2-3, with a possible D match to TRBD2 (6 bases). CDR1 and CDR2 from the germline V gene are SGHDT and YYEEEE. The CDR3 sequence is 13 residues long. V was shortened by 0 bases and J by 5 bases, with 7 bases between the two germline ends.

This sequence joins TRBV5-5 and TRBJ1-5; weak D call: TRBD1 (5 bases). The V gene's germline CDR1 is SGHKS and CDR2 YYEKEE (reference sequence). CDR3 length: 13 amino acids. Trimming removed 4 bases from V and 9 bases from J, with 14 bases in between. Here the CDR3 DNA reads TGTGCCAGCAGCCCCCGGGAGGGGTCGCCCCAGCATTTT. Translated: CASSPREGSPQHF.

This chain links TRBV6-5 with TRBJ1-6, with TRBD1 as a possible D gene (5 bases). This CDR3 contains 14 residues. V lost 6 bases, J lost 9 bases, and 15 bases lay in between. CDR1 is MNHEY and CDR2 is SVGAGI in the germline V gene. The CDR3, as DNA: TGTGCCAGCAGATCTTGGGGGGGAGGTTCACCCCTCCACTTT. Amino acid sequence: CASRSWGGGSPLHF.

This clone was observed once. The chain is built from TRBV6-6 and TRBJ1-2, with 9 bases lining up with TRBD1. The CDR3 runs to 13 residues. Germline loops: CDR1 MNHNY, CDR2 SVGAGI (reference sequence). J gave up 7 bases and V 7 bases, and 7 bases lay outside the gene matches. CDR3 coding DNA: TGTGCCAGCATACCGGGACAGGGATTTGGCTACACCTTC. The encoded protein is CASIPGQGFGYTF.

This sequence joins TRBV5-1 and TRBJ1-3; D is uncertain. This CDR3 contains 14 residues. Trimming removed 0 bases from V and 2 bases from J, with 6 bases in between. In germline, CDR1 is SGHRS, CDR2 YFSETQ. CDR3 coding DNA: TGCGCCAGCAGCTTGGCCAGGCCTGGAAACACCATATATTTT. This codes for CASSLARPGNTIYF.

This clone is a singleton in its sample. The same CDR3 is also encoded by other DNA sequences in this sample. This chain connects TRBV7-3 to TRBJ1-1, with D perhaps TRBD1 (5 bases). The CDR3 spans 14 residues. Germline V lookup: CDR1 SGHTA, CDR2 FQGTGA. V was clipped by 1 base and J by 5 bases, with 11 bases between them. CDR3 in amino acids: CASSLRGRVTEAFF. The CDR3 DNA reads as TGTGCCAGCAGCTTAAGGGGGAGGGTGACTGAAGCTTTCTTT.

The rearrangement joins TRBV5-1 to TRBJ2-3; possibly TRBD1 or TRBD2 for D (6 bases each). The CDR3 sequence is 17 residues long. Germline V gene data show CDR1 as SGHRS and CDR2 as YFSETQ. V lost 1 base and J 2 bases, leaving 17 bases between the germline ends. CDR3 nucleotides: TGCGCCAGCAGCTTGAGGAGGGGGATTCAGGTCACAGATACGCAGTATTTT. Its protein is CASSLRRGIQVTDTQYF. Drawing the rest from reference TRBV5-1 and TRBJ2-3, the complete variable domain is KAGVTQTPRYLIKTRGQQVTLSCSPISGHRSVSWYQQTPGQGLQFLFEYFSETQRNKGNFPGRFSGRQFSNSRSEMNVSTLELGDSALYLCASSLRRGIQVTDTQYFGPGTRLTVL.

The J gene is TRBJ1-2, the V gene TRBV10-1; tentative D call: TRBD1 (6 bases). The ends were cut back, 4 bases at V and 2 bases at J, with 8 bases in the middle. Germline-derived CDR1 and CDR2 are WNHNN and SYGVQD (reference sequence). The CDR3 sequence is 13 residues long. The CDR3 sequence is CASSGGGNYGYTF. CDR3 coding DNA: TGCGCCAGCAGTGGAGGGGGGAACTATGGCTACACCTTC.

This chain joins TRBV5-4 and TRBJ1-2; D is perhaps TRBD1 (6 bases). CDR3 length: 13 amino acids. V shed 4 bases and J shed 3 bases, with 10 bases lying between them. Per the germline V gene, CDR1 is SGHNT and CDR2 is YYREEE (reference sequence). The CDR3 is CASSEQGYYGYTF. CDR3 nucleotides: TGTGCCAGCAGCGAACAGGGCTACTATGGCTACACCTTC.

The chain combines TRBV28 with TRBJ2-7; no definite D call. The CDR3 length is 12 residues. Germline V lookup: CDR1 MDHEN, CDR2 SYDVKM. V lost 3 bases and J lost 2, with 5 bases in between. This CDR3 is CASSLSTYEQYF. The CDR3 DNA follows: TGTGCCAGCAGTTTGTCTACCTACGAGCAGTACTTC.